Below, one TCR beta chain is given with its context. Antigen: not known. This entry comes from a study of T-cell reconstitution after alpha-beta-depleted transplantation in children. General study points: Surviving thymic progenitors and recipient T cells were the source of high TCRbeta diversity at day 60 in some patients.

Preparation of the TCRbeta library used unique molecular identifiers. A single record per CDR3 protein comes from TCRdb applying MiXCR to the PCR reads. The sample includes about 250,000 distinct CDR3 sequences, roughly a quarter of them seen just once. Germline V lookup: CDR1 SGHVS, CDR2 FQNEAQ. The CDR3 consists of 14 residues. Trimming pared 4 bases from V and 6 bases from J, leaving 13 bases between. The gene calls are TRBV7-8 and TRBJ2-1; D is undetermined. The sequence was collected from a female patient aged 2-9 years who had a stem cell transplant for congenital amegakaryocytic thrombocytopenia, so the T cells may come from the graft donor. Sequences were derived from PBMCs, mostly from graft donor cells, sampled 360 days after TCRalphabeta/CD19-depleted stem cell transplant. The CDR3 is CASSSHWAGNEQFF. CDR3 nucleotides: TGTGCCAGCAGCTCCCATTGGGCAGGCAATGAGCAGTTCTTC. Filled out from reference TRBV7-8 and TRBJ2-1, the complete variable domain reads GAGVSQSPRYKVAKRGQDVALRCDPISGHVSLFWYQQALGQGPEFLTYFQNEAQLDKSGLPSDRFFAERPEGSVSTLKIQRTQQEDSAVYLCASSSHWAGNEQFFGPGTRLTVL.